The 11 T cell receptor beta chains below were found in one sample sequenced in a study of cytomegalovirus exposure and HLA in healthy donors. Profiling relied on immunoSEQ multiplex PCR, and the TCRdb table lists in-frame clones only, not all of them. The sample shows roughly 260,000 clones, nearly 90% of them seen only once. Sequenced input: PBMCs. Receptors originate from a woman between 18 and 30 years old in good health and CMV-seronegative.

This clone appeared once. This chain uses TRBV28 with TRBJ2-7; TRBD1 might be the D (6 bases). Looked up from germline, CDR1 is MDHEN and CDR2 is SYDVKM. V lost 10 bases to trimming and J lost 4 bases, with 17 bases between them. This CDR3 region has 13 residues. CDR3 in DNA: TGTGCCACCCACAGGGTCCCTAGTTACGAGCAGTACTTC. Amino acid sequence: CATHRVPSYEQYF.

The chain carries TRBV10-3 and TRBJ1-1, with a tentative D call TRBD1 (6 bases). V was cut by 0 bases and J by 1 base, with 9 bases left in between. Germline lookup yields CDR1 ENHRY and CDR2 SYGVKD. The CDR3 contains 15 residues. CDR3 sequence (DNA): TGTGCCATCAGTGAGTCGAGCAGGGGGAACACTGAAGCTTTCTTT. It encodes CAISESSRGNTEAFF.

The rearrangement joins TRBV7-8 to TRBJ1-2; TRBD1 is a possible D gene (5 bases). Between the trimmed V and J ends, which lost 1 base and 2 bases, there was a span of 17 bases. Per the germline V gene, CDR1 is SGHVS and CDR2 is FQNEAQ. The CDR3 extends over 17 amino acids. CDR3: CASSLEFYSGTNYGYTF. The CDR3 DNA is TGTGCCAGCAGCTTAGAGTTTTACAGCGGGACGAACTATGGCTACACCTTC.

This chain links TRBV7-9 with TRBJ2-1; 15 positions agree with TRBD2. This CDR3 has 15 residues. V was pared by 2 bases and J by 14 bases, with 7 bases of the junction left unmatched. Germline CDR1 reads SEHNR; CDR2 reads FQNEAQ (reference sequence). In DNA, the CDR3 is TGTGCCAGCAGCTTACCGGGACTAGCGGGGGGTCTTGAGTTCTTC. Translated: CASSLPGLAGGLEFF.

The chain combines TRBV6-5 with TRBJ2-2; the D is unclear. Per germline, CDR1 MNHEY and CDR2 SVGAGI. CDR3 length: 15 residues. V lost 2 bases, J lost 6 bases, and 13 bases lay in between. The CDR3 sequence: CASSYRLAFSGELFF. The CDR3, as DNA: TGTGCCAGCAGTTACCGTCTGGCTTTCTCCGGGGAGCTGTTTTTT.

The chain links TRBV4-1 to TRBJ2-1; tentative D call: TRBD2 (5 bases). V lost 3 bases, J lost 12 bases, and 18 bases lay in between. The germline V gene encodes CDR1 MGHRA and CDR2 YSYEKL. The CDR3 totals 14 residues. This chain's CDR3 is CASSHLISDGGQFF. CDR3 sequence (DNA): TGCGCCAGCAGCCATCTAATCAGTGACGGAGGGCAGTTCTTC.

The V and J genes are TRBV4-1 and TRBJ1-1, with D unclear. The V end lost 4 bases, the J end lost 4 bases, and 10 bases lay between the germline ends. Germline V lookup: CDR1 MGHRA, CDR2 YSYEKL. The CDR3 extends over 13 amino acids. The CDR3 DNA reads TGCGCCAGCAGCCTCATACGGGGCACTGAAGCTTTCTTT. It codes for CASSLIRGTEAFF.

J is TRBJ2-1 and V is TRBV7-6, with TRBD1 as a possible D gene (5 bases). The CDR3 totals 12 residues. Trimming left V 0 bases short and J 8 bases short, with 5 bases between. Germline lookup yields CDR1 SGHVS and CDR2 FNYEAQ. The CDR3 is CASSLARDEQFF. The DNA for the CDR3 is TGTGCCAGCAGCTTAGCCAGGGATGAGCAGTTCTTC.

The genes are TRBV18 and TRBJ1-4; TRBD1 matches 10 bases. The junction had 8 bases not matched to a gene; V was cut back by 6 bases and J by 7 bases. Germline V gene lookup returns CDR1 KGHSH and CDR2 LQKENI. The CDR3 runs to 15 residues. Written as DNA, the CDR3 is TGTGCCAGCTCCGCGATGGGGACAGGGGTTGAAAAACTGTTTTTT. This translates into CASSAMGTGVEKLFF. Based on the CDR3 plus reference TRBV18 and TRBJ1-4, the full variable domain is NAGVMQNPRHLVRRRGQEARLRCSPMKGHSHVYWYRQLPEEGLKFMVYLQKENIIDESGMPKERFSAEFPKEGPSILRIQQVVRGDSAAYFCASSAMGTGVEKLFFGSGTQLSVL.

The chain uses TRBV5-5 and TRBJ2-2; D not resolved. V was clipped by 0 bases and J by 6 bases, with 6 bases between them. The CDR3 runs to 13 residues. Germline V lookup: CDR1 SGHKS, CDR2 YYEKEE (reference sequence). The CDR3 loop is CASSLASAGELFF. The CDR3 DNA reads as TGTGCCAGCAGCTTGGCGTCCGCCGGGGAGCTGTTTTTT.

V is TRBV2 and J is TRBJ1-5; the D gene is possibly TRBD1 (6 bases). Trimming pared 6 bases from V and 3 bases from J, leaving 18 bases between. The germline CDR1 and CDR2 sequences are SNHLY and FYNNEI. This CDR3 is 16 amino acids long. This CDR3 reads CASSDGQTRTNQPQHF. CDR3 nucleotide sequence: TGTGCCAGCAGCGATGGACAGACCCGTACCAATCAGCCCCAGCATTTT.